Sequencing of this T cell receptor (beta chain) was carried out in a study of beta chain features in type 1 diabetes. Every isolated RNA sample was fully reverse transcribed, so sequencing captured expressed TCRB transcripts. Generated by immunoSEQ multiplex PCR, the TCRdb table keeps only in-frame clones and is missing some. The data show nearly 250,000 clones, with 12% to 15% seen just once and around 0.025% held by the top ten. The CDR3 covers 13 residues. Germline lookup yields CDR1 LNHDA and CDR2 SQIVND (reference sequence). Trimming took off 4 bases at V and 10 bases at J, with 11 bases between the two ends.

The chain uses TRBV19 and TRBJ1-6; possibly TRBD1 for D (5 bases). Input material: naive CD4+ T cells from blood. The receptor's source is a woman aged 40 to 50 in good health. In DNA, the CDR3 is TGTGCCAGTAGTACCGGGGGGGACTCACCCCTCCACTTT. It specifies CASSTGGDSPLHF.